Described below is a single TCR beta chain sequence and its context. This entry belongs to a study of blood T cell repertoires in COVID-19. This table comes from immunoSEQ multiplex PCR, and its TCRdb copy is limited to in-frame clones, with some not included. The table has 300,000 to 350,000 clones, approximately 88% seen once. Germline CDR1 reads MNHEY; CDR2 reads SVGAGI. V shed 7 bases and J shed 6 bases, with 16 bases lying between them. CDR3 length: 14 amino acids. Sequencing was done on a sample of PBMCs or T cells enriched from blood (not recorded which). This TCR derives from a man aged 30 to 45 who had recovered from COVID-19. J is TRBJ2-1 and V is TRBV6-5; the D gene is possibly TRBD2 (6 bases). The CDR3 spells CASTPGLSSNEQFF. In DNA, the CDR3 is TGTGCCAGCACCCCAGGACTATCTTCCAATGAGCAGTTCTTC.